The rows below give T cell receptor beta chains drawn from one sample of a study of T cells in Graves' hyperthyroidism and ophthalmopathy. TCRdb independently ran MiXCR on the multiplex PCR reads; one entry per CDR3 protein. The sample yields over 650,000 distinct CDR3 sequences, about 17% seen once. The specimen was blood. Receptors were obtained from a man aged 18 to 30 with Graves' hyperthyroidism. CDR3s include the opening cysteine and the closing phenylalanine or tryptophan. A D gene is named only where the DNA matches it firmly. The size field is filled for only some rows; it gives once, few, many or a size class.

d_gene: .
abundance: .
j_gene: TRBJ2-7
v_gene: TRBV6-4
CDR3nt: TGTGCCAGCAGTGACCCGGGTTGTAAGACAGTAGACTCCTACGAGCAGTACTTC
CDR3aa: CASSDPGCKTVDSYEQYF

d_gene: TRBD2
abundance: .
j_gene: TRBJ2-2
v_gene: TRBV4-2
CDR3nt: TGTGCCAGCAGCCGGGGGGGGTACACCGGGGAGCTGTTTTTT
CDR3aa: CASSRGGYTGELFF

d_gene: TRBD1
abundance: many
j_gene: TRBJ2-7
v_gene: TRBV11-2
CDR3nt: TGTGCCAGCAGGACAGGGGGCCCCAACGAGCAGTACTTC
CDR3aa: CASRTGGPNEQYF

d_gene: .
abundance: many
j_gene: TRBJ2-1
v_gene: TRBV24-1
CDR3nt: TGTGCCACCAGTGATTTGGAGCCGGGCAATGAGCAGTTCTTC
CDR3aa: CATSDLEPGNEQFF

d_gene: TRBD2
abundance: .
j_gene: TRBJ2-2
v_gene: TRBV28
CDR3nt: TGTGCCAGCAGTTCCCGGGGGGTGACGAACACCGGGGAGCTGTTTTTT
CDR3aa: CASSSRGVTNTGELFF

d_gene: TRBD2
abundance: many
j_gene: TRBJ2-1
v_gene: TRBV28
CDR3nt: TGTGCCAGCAGTTTAGCAGGGCGGGGGTACAATGAGCAGTTCTTC
CDR3aa: CASSLAGRGYNEQFF

d_gene: .
abundance: .
j_gene: TRBJ2-7
v_gene: TRBV4-1
CDR3nt: TGCGCCAGCAGCCAAGGGGTGGGCGCGACTACCTACGAGCAGTACTTC
CDR3aa: CASSQGVGATTYEQYF

d_gene: TRBD1
abundance: many
j_gene: TRBJ2-7
v_gene: TRBV2
CDR3nt: TGTGCCAGCAGTGAAAGGGGGACAGGGTCTTACGAGCAGTACTTC
CDR3aa: CASSERGTGSYEQYF

d_gene: .
abundance: few
j_gene: TRBJ1-5
v_gene: TRBV19
CDR3nt: TGTGCCAGTAAAATTTGGACGGTGGATCAGCCCCAGCATTTT
CDR3aa: CASKIWTVDQPQHF

d_gene: .
abundance: many
j_gene: TRBJ1-2
v_gene: TRBV27
CDR3nt: TGTGCCAGCAGTTCCCACAGGGAGGGAAACTATGGCTACACCTTC
CDR3aa: CASSSHREGNYGYTF

d_gene: .
abundance: many
j_gene: TRBJ2-2
v_gene: TRBV28
CDR3nt: TGTGCCAGCAGTCTAACTAGCGGGGAGCTGTTTTTT
CDR3aa: CASSLTSGELFF

d_gene: .
abundance: .
j_gene: TRBJ1-5
v_gene: TRBV19
CDR3nt: TGTGCCAGTAGTATTCTGGGTCAGCCCCAGCATTTT
CDR3aa: CASSILGQPQHF

d_gene: .
abundance: few
j_gene: TRBJ1-6
v_gene: TRBV9
CDR3nt: TGTGCCAGCAGCACTCACCAGGGAGCGAATTCACCCCTCCACTTT
CDR3aa: CASSTHQGANSPLHF

d_gene: .
abundance: many
j_gene: TRBJ1-1
v_gene: TRBV29-1
CDR3nt: TGCAGCGTTGGGGACAACACTGAAGCTTTCTTT
CDR3aa: CSVGDNTEAFF

d_gene: .
abundance: many
j_gene: TRBJ2-1
v_gene: TRBV20-1
CDR3nt: TGCAGTGCTAGAGTCACGGAATACAATGAGCAGTTCTTC
CDR3aa: CSARVTEYNEQFF

d_gene: TRBD1
abundance: many
j_gene: TRBJ1-2
v_gene: TRBV27
CDR3nt: TGTGCCAGCAGTCCTTGGGACAGGGGTCGGCCAGACTATGGCTACACCTTC
CDR3aa: CASSPWDRGRPDYGYTF

d_gene: .
abundance: few
j_gene: TRBJ1-2
v_gene: TRBV27
CDR3nt: TGTGCCAGCAGTTTATCTAGGCGGATCTATGGCTACACCTTC
CDR3aa: CASSLSRRIYGYTF

d_gene: .
abundance: many
j_gene: TRBJ1-2
v_gene: TRBV2
CDR3nt: TGTGCCAGCAGTGAACGAGGGGATGGCTACACCTTC
CDR3aa: CASSERGDGYTF

d_gene: .
abundance: .
j_gene: TRBJ2-7
v_gene: TRBV28
CDR3nt: TGTGCCAGCATCTCCTTTGGGGGGCGGAACGAGCAGTACTTC
CDR3aa: CASISFGGRNEQYF

d_gene: .
abundance: many
j_gene: TRBJ1-1
v_gene: TRBV27
CDR3nt: TGTGCCAGCCGGGACCATAACCTTGGGGCTTTCTTT
CDR3aa: CASRDHNLGAFF

d_gene: TRBD1
abundance: few
j_gene: TRBJ1-2
v_gene: TRBV9
CDR3nt: TGTGCCAGCAGCGCATCAGGGGGGGGTGAGGACTATGGCTACACCTTC
CDR3aa: CASSASGGGEDYGYTF

d_gene: .
abundance: many
j_gene: TRBJ1-2
v_gene: TRBV30
CDR3nt: TGTGCCTGGAGAGGAGGGGAGTATAACTATGGCTACACCTTC
CDR3aa: CAWRGGEYNYGYTF

d_gene: .
abundance: few
j_gene: TRBJ2-3
v_gene: TRBV6-2/TRBV6-3
CDR3nt: TGTGCCAGCAGTTACCTTTTGAGGGATACGCAGTATTTT
CDR3aa: CASSYLLRDTQYF

d_gene: .
abundance: few
j_gene: TRBJ1-2
v_gene: TRBV6-1
CDR3nt: TGTGCCAGCAGTCATCGTAATTCCCAGCAGACCTATGGCTACACCTTC
CDR3aa: CASSHRNSQQTYGYTF

d_gene: TRBD1
abundance: many
j_gene: TRBJ1-5
v_gene: TRBV18
CDR3nt: TGTGCCAGCTCCCAAATCGGGACAGGGAATCAGCCCCAGCATTTT
CDR3aa: CASSQIGTGNQPQHF

d_gene: TRBD1
abundance: .
j_gene: TRBJ2-7
v_gene: TRBV24-1
CDR3nt: TGTGCCACCAGTGAGACAGGGACGGGGGAGCAGTACTTC
CDR3aa: CATSETGTGEQYF

d_gene: .
abundance: .
j_gene: TRBJ1-6
v_gene: TRBV5-5
CDR3nt: TGTGCCAGCAACCTTGGACGGTATAATTCACCCCTCCACTTT
CDR3aa: CASNLGRYNSPLHF

d_gene: .
abundance: many
j_gene: TRBJ2-7
v_gene: TRBV28
CDR3nt: TGTGCCAGCAGTTTCGACTCCCGCGGAGGGGAGCAGTACTTC
CDR3aa: CASSFDSRGGEQYF

d_gene: TRBD1
abundance: many
j_gene: TRBJ2-5
v_gene: TRBV24-1
CDR3nt: TGTGCCACCAGTGATTCGTTGTGGGACAGGGGCGAGACCCAGTACTTC
CDR3aa: CATSDSLWDRGETQYF

d_gene: .
abundance: .
j_gene: TRBJ2-7
v_gene: TRBV2
CDR3nt: TGTGCCAGCAGCGGAGCCACCTACGAGCAGTACTTC
CDR3aa: CASSGATYEQYF

d_gene: .
abundance: many
j_gene: TRBJ1-5
v_gene: TRBV12-3/TRBV12-4
CDR3nt: TGTGCCAGCAATACCAACAGGGCTCAGCCCCAGCATTTT
CDR3aa: CASNTNRAQPQHF

d_gene: .
abundance: many
j_gene: TRBJ2-7
v_gene: TRBV27
CDR3nt: TGTGCCAGCAGTTTTGGTTTCGGCTACGAGCAGTACTTC
CDR3aa: CASSFGFGYEQYF

d_gene: TRBD1
abundance: .
j_gene: TRBJ2-7
v_gene: TRBV27
CDR3nt: TGTGCCAGCAGTCCAGGGACAGGGCACTACGAGCAGTACTTC
CDR3aa: CASSPGTGHYEQYF

d_gene: .
abundance: many
j_gene: TRBJ1-1
v_gene: TRBV12-3/TRBV12-4
CDR3nt: TGTGCCAGCAGGTCGGGGGGACTGAACACTGAAGCTTTCTTT
CDR3aa: CASRSGGLNTEAFF

d_gene: TRBD2
abundance: many
j_gene: TRBJ2-1
v_gene: TRBV12-3/TRBV12-4
CDR3nt: TGTGCCAGCACAGGGGTAACTAGCGGTTACAATGAGCAGTTCTTC
CDR3aa: CASTGVTSGYNEQFF

d_gene: .
abundance: many
j_gene: TRBJ1-4
v_gene: TRBV28
CDR3nt: TGTGCCAGCAGCCCCGGGGGACAAACTAATGAAAAACTGTTTTTT
CDR3aa: CASSPGGQTNEKLFF

d_gene: TRBD2
abundance: many
j_gene: TRBJ2-5
v_gene: TRBV12-3/TRBV12-4
CDR3nt: TGTGCCAGCAGTGGACTAGCGGGAGTCGGAGAGACCCAGTACTTC
CDR3aa: CASSGLAGVGETQYF

d_gene: .
abundance: many
j_gene: TRBJ1-5
v_gene: TRBV30
CDR3nt: TGTGCCTGGAGTCCATCGGATGTGCAGCCCCAGCATTTT
CDR3aa: CAWSPSDVQPQHF

d_gene: TRBD1
abundance: few
j_gene: TRBJ1-4
v_gene: TRBV10-2
CDR3nt: TGCGCCAGCAGTGAGACAGACAGGGGAGGAGATGAAAAACTGTTTTTT
CDR3aa: CASSETDRGGDEKLFF

d_gene: .
abundance: .
j_gene: TRBJ2-6
v_gene: TRBV4-1
CDR3nt: TGCGCCAGCACCCATGAGGGCTCTGGGGCCAACGTCCTGACTTTC
CDR3aa: CASTHEGSGANVLTF

d_gene: .
abundance: many
j_gene: TRBJ2-7
v_gene: TRBV7-9
CDR3nt: TGTGCCAGCAGCTTAGGCGGGGATGCCTACGAGCAGTACTTC
CDR3aa: CASSLGGDAYEQYF

d_gene: TRBD1
abundance: few
j_gene: TRBJ1-5
v_gene: TRBV2
CDR3nt: TGTGCCAGCAGCCCACCCTGGACAGGGGATCACAATCAGCCCCAGCATTTT
CDR3aa: CASSPPWTGDHNQPQHF

d_gene: TRBD1
abundance: many
j_gene: TRBJ1-1
v_gene: TRBV7-6
CDR3nt: TGTGCCAGCAGCCGAAAGGTGGGGGGAGGGGGCTTCACTGAAGCTTTCTTT
CDR3aa: CASSRKVGGGGFTEAFF

d_gene: .
abundance: .
j_gene: TRBJ2-1
v_gene: TRBV28
CDR3nt: TGTGTCAGCAGTCCCCCCCCCCGACCCCCGAGGAATGAGCAGTTCTTC
CDR3aa: CVSSPPPRPPRNEQFF

d_gene: .
abundance: many
j_gene: TRBJ2-1
v_gene: TRBV15
CDR3nt: TGTGCCACCAGCAGAGCTGACAATGAGCAGTTCTTC
CDR3aa: CATSRADNEQFF

d_gene: .
abundance: .
j_gene: TRBJ1-1
v_gene: TRBV27
CDR3nt: TGTGCCAGCAGTTTATTAGGTCGTGGCAATGAAGCTTTCTTT
CDR3aa: CASSLLGRGNEAFF

d_gene: .
abundance: few
j_gene: TRBJ2-7
v_gene: TRBV27
CDR3nt: TGCGCCAGCAGAAGCGGGCCCACGAACGAGCAGTACTTC
CDR3aa: CASRSGPTNEQYF

d_gene: .
abundance: .
j_gene: TRBJ2-3
v_gene: TRBV12-3/TRBV12-4
CDR3nt: TGTGCCAGCAGTTTCCTCCTCCCTATCGCGGGGCGTAGCACAGATACGCAGTATTTT
CDR3aa: CASSFLLPIAGRSTDTQYF

d_gene: .
abundance: .
j_gene: TRBJ2-1
v_gene: TRBV7-9
CDR3nt: TGTGCCAGCAGCCTAGGGACTCAGTGGGATGAGCAGTTCTTC
CDR3aa: CASSLGTQWDEQFF

d_gene: .
abundance: many
j_gene: TRBJ2-7
v_gene: TRBV11-2
CDR3nt: TGTGCCAGCAGCTTAGGGCGGGCAACCTACGAGCAGTACTTC
CDR3aa: CASSLGRATYEQYF

d_gene: .
abundance: many
j_gene: TRBJ2-7
v_gene: TRBV20-1
CDR3nt: TGCAGTGCTCTACCCGATTCCTACGAGCAGTACTTC
CDR3aa: CSALPDSYEQYF

d_gene: .
abundance: many
j_gene: TRBJ2-2
v_gene: TRBV12-3/TRBV12-4
CDR3nt: TGTGCCAGCAGTTCCCCCGCCCACGGGGCGGTGACCGGGGAGCTGTTTTTT
CDR3aa: CASSSPAHGAVTGELFF

d_gene: .
abundance: few
j_gene: TRBJ2-2
v_gene: TRBV24-1
CDR3nt: TGTGCCACCAGTGATTCCCTTCGACTGAACACCGGGGAGCTGTTTTTT
CDR3aa: CATSDSLRLNTGELFF